The rows below give T cell receptor beta chains drawn from one sample of a study of T cells in Graves' hyperthyroidism and ophthalmopathy. A single record per CDR3 protein comes from TCRdb applying MiXCR to the multiplex PCR reads. Among around 300,000 distinct CDR3 sequences listed, 20% to 25% were seen once. The sequenced material came from blood. The receptors were gathered from a man aged 25-45 years with Graves' ophthalmopathy. Both conserved end residues are part of each CDR3. The D gene is left open where the match is weak. The size field is filled for only some rows; it gives once, few, many or a size class.

>few|.|TRBJ2-6|TRBV2
CARRKPDSRGSGANVLTF
TGTGCCAGAAGAAAGCCGGACAGCCGCGGCTCTGGGGCCAACGTCCTGACTTTC
>.|TRBD2|TRBJ2-7|TRBV28
CASSPQREKSEQYF
TGTGCCAGCAGCCCCCAGCGGGAAAAGTCCGAGCAGTACTTC
>.|TRBD1|TRBJ1-2|TRBV28
CASRPGTGINYGYTF
TGTGCCAGCAGGCCGGGGACAGGGATTAACTATGGCTACACCTTC
>many|.|TRBJ2-1|TRBV7-3
CASSRAEYNEQFF
TGTGCCAGCTCGCGAGCGGAATACAATGAGCAGTTCTTC
>.|.|TRBJ1-3|TRBV28
CASRWREAGNTIYF
TGTGCCAGCAGATGGAGGGAAGCTGGAAACACCATATATTTT
>.|TRBD2|TRBJ2-7|TRBV4-1
CASSSRSSGGYEQYF
TGTGCCAGCAGCTCAAGATCCTCGGGAGGTTACGAGCAGTACTTC
>.|TRBD2|TRBJ2-2|TRBV20-1
CSATLNSGRPGELFF
TGCAGTGCTACGTTGAATAGCGGGAGACCCGGGGAGCTGTTTTTT
>few|TRBD2|TRBJ2-3|TRBV5-1
CASSRGLAGGRGRDTQYF
TGCGCCAGCAGCAGGGGACTAGCGGGAGGGCGAGGTCGTGATACGCAGTATTTT
>many|TRBD2|TRBJ2-2|TRBV9
CASSPGVSGRPNTGELFF
TGTGCCAGCAGCCCAGGGGTTAGCGGGAGGCCAAACACCGGGGAGCTGTTTTTT
>few|.|TRBJ1-1|TRBV20-1
CSASGINTGKSAEAFF
TGCAGTGCTTCCGGGATAAACACAGGGAAGTCAGCTGAAGCTTTCTTT
>.|.|TRBJ1-6|TRBV7-9
CASSANNSPLHF
TGTGCCAGCAGCGCAAACAATTCACCCCTCCACTTT
>.|.|TRBJ1-1|TRBV12-3/TRBV12-4
CASSPRSPRPTEAFF
TGTGCCAGCAGTCCTCGAAGTCCCCGGCCCACTGAAGCTTTCTTT
>.|TRBD1|TRBJ2-7|TRBV5-1
CASSMGGQGYEQYF
TGCGCCAGCAGCATGGGGGGACAGGGCTACGAGCAGTACTTC
>few|.|TRBJ2-1|TRBV7-3
CASSQGRGVDEQFF
TGTGCCAGCAGCCAAGGGCGCGGGGTCGATGAGCAGTTCTTC
>many|.|TRBJ2-5|TRBV11-2
CASSVDIWETQYF
TGTGCCAGCAGCGTGGACATTTGGGAGACCCAGTACTTC
>.|TRBD2|TRBJ2-1|TRBV11-1
CASSWTSGGNNEQFF
TGTGCCAGTAGCTGGACTAGCGGGGGAAACAATGAGCAGTTCTTC
>.|TRBD2|TRBJ2-7|TRBV20-1
CSARDETSGTDEQYF
TGCAGTGCTAGAGATGAGACTAGCGGGACCGACGAGCAGTACTTC
>few|.|TRBJ1-3|TRBV12-3/TRBV12-4
CASNLQGSDRGNTIYF
TGTGCCAGCAACCTTCAAGGGAGTGATAGGGGAAACACCATATATTTT
>few|.|TRBJ1-1|TRBV15
CATSSNTWSAEAFF
TGTGCCACCAGCAGCAATACCTGGAGCGCTGAAGCTTTCTTT
>many|.|TRBJ2-1|TRBV5-1
CASRDSYNEQFF
TGCGCCAGCAGAGACTCCTACAATGAGCAGTTCTTC
>many|.|TRBJ2-3|TRBV20-1
CSARETERGGTQYF
TGCAGTGCTAGAGAGACGGAGAGGGGAGGTACGCAGTATTTT
>few|.|TRBJ1-1|TRBV4-1
CTSSQERGGPTEAFF
TGCACCAGCAGCCAAGAGCGGGGGGGACCCACTGAAGCTTTCTTT
>many|TRBD2|TRBJ2-3|TRBV3-1
CASSQLLAGTDTQYF
TGTGCCAGCAGCCAATTACTAGCGGGCACAGATACGCAGTATTTT
>.|TRBD1|TRBJ2-1|TRBV5-4
CASSLQGPRDEQFF
TGTGCCAGCAGCTTACAGGGGCCCAGGGATGAGCAGTTCTTC
>many|.|TRBJ2-1|TRBV2
CASSLQGVEQFF
TGTGCCAGCAGCCTACAGGGTGTTGAGCAGTTCTTC
>many|.|TRBJ2-7|TRBV15
CATSREGGTSYEQYF
TGTGCCACCAGCAGAGAGGGCGGCACCTCCTACGAGCAGTACTTC
>.|.|TRBJ2-3|TRBV28
CASSSGLQDTQYF
TGTGCCAGCAGTTCTGGGTTGCAAGATACGCAGTATTTT
>few|TRBD2|TRBJ2-1|TRBV18
CASSPRLAGGPFYNEQFF
TGTGCCAGCTCACCACGGCTAGCGGGAGGGCCCTTCTACAATGAGCAGTTCTTC
>few|TRBD1|TRBJ1-1|TRBV9
CASSARDSGTEAFF
TGTGCCAGCAGCGCCCGGGACAGCGGCACTGAAGCTTTCTTT
>.|.|TRBJ2-1|TRBV29-1
CGVEPFANPYNEQFF
TGCGGCGTTGAACCGTTCGCAAACCCCTACAATGAGCAGTTCTTC
>many|.|TRBJ2-7|TRBV28
CASSLSQGNYEQYF
TGTGCCAGCAGTTTGAGCCAGGGAAACTACGAGCAGTACTTC
>few|.|TRBJ1-3|TRBV7-9
CASSFTSNWGSGNTIYF
TGTGCCAGCAGCTTTACGTCCAACTGGGGCTCTGGAAACACCATATATTTT
>many|.|TRBJ2-1|TRBV11-3
CASSLESAVTYNEQFF
TGTGCCAGCAGCTTAGAGAGCGCTGTCACCTACAATGAGCAGTTCTTC
>.|.|TRBJ2-6|TRBV3-1
CASSPQGLSGANVLTF
TGTGCCAGCAGCCCACAGGGCCTCTCTGGGGCCAACGTCCTGACTTTC
>.|.|TRBJ2-6|TRBV6-1
CASWGANVLTF
TGTGCCTCGTGGGGGGCCAACGTCCTGACTTTC
>few|.|TRBJ2-7|TRBV20-1
CSARYGSRYEQYF
TGCAGTGCTAGATATGGGAGTAGGTACGAGCAGTACTTC
>.|.|TRBJ2-1|TRBV10-3
CATSEEGLRGNEQFF
TGTGCCACCTCAGAAGAGGGCTTGCGGGGAAATGAGCAGTTCTTC
>.|.|TRBJ2-5|TRBV3-1
CASSRGWVATETQYF
TGTGCCAGCAGCCGTGGGTGGGTAGCTACGGAGACCCAGTACTTC
>.|.|TRBJ1-1|TRBV24-1
CATRRGSEGTEAFF
TGTGCCACCAGGCGGGGATCCGAAGGCACTGAAGCTTTCTTT
>.|.|TRBJ1-2|TRBV6-1
CASSDSPDGASRGYTF
TGTGCCAGCAGTGATAGCCCTGATGGCGCTTCAAGGGGCTACACCTTC
>few|.|TRBJ1-1|TRBV10-3
CASGPGETEAFF
TGTGCCTCAGGCCCGGGGGAAACTGAAGCTTTCTTT
>.|.|TRBJ1-1|TRBV24-1
CATSEGMNTEAFF
TGTGCCACCAGTGAGGGGATGAACACTGAAGCTTTCTTT
>.|.|TRBJ2-1|TRBV4-1
CASSPGELPYNEQFF
TGCGCCAGCAGCCCAGGGGAGTTGCCTTACAATGAGCAGTTCTTC
>.|.|TRBJ2-7|TRBV18
CASSPPRGRTDSYEQYF
TGTGCCAGCTCACCACCGCGTGGACGGACCGACTCCTACGAGCAGTACTTC
>many|.|TRBJ1-1|TRBV12-3/TRBV12-4
CASSLIREAFF
TGTGCCAGCAGTTTAATCAGGGAAGCTTTCTTT
>few|TRBD2|TRBJ2-1|TRBV6-1
CASRAGLAGFYNEQFF
TGTGCCAGCAGGGCTGGACTAGCGGGATTCTACAATGAGCAGTTCTTC
>.|TRBD2|TRBJ2-7|TRBV6-1
CASSWGLAGGPSYEQYF
TGTGCCAGCAGCTGGGGACTAGCGGGAGGGCCTTCCTACGAGCAGTACTTC
>many|TRBD1|TRBJ2-7|TRBV11-2
CASSSQTGPYEQYF
TGTGCCAGCAGCTCCCAGACAGGGCCCTACGAGCAGTACTTC